This T cell receptor (beta chain) was observed in a study of metastatic and nonmetastatic thyroid tumors. This clone is medium-sized by share. The CDR3 has 16 residues. Trimming stripped 2 bases from V and 4 bases from J, with 18 bases between. Germline V gene lookup returns CDR1 MRHNA and CDR2 SNTAGT. Patients had received no treatment of any kind before thyroid surgery. How the authors handled the data: In papillary thyroid cancer, a distant-metastasis classifier was built using CDR3 differences across clinicopathological groups. TCRdb ran MiXCR on the PCR reads. What appears here as the V and J calls and clone size reflects TCRdb's work, not the paper's. The table includes over 20,000 clones, 15% to 19% detected once.

This receptor was obtained from a female donor with papillary thyroid cancer or a benign thyroid nodule (not recorded which). Some clones in this sample may be carry-over from other donors' samples. Input material: blood. This chain connects TRBV6-4 to TRBJ2-7, with a weak D call TRBD1 (5 bases). The CDR3 DNA follows: TGTGCCAGCAGTGACCCCCCAAGGGGAAACCCTTACGAGCAGTACTTC. Translation gives CASSDPPRGNPYEQYF.